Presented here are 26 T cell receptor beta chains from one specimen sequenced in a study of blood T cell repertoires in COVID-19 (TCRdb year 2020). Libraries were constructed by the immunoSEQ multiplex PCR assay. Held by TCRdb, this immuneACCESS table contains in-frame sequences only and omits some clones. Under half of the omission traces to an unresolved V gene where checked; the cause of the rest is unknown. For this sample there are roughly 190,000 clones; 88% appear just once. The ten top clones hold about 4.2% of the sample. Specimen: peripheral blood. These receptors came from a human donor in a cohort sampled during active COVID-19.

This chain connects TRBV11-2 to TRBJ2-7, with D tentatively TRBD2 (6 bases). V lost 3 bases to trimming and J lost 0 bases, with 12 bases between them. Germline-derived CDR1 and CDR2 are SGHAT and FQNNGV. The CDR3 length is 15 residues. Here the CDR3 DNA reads TGTGCCAGCAGCTTGGGCTTTAGCGGCTCCTACGAGCAGTACTTC. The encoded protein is CASSLGFSGSYEQYF.

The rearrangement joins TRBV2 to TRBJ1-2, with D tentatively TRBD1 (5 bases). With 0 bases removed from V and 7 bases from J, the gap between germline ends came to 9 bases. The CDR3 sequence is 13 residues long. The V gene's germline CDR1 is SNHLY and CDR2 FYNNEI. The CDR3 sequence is CASSEAVRVGYTF. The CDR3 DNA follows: TGTGCCAGCAGTGAAGCGGTCAGGGTTGGCTACACCTTC.

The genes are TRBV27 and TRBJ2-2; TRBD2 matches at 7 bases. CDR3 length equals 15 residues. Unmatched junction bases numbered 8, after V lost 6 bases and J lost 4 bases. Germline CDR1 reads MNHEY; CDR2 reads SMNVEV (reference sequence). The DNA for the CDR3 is TGTGCCAGCAGCCTGTACGGGGGGTTCACCGGGGAGCTGTTTTTT. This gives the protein CASSLYGGFTGELFF.

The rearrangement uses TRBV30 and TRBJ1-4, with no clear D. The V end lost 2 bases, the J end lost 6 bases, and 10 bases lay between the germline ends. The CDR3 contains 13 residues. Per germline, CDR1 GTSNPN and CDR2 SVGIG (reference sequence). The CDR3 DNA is TGTGCCTGGAGTCCGGGGAGGGATGAAAAACTGTTTTTT. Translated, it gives CAWSPGRDEKLFF.

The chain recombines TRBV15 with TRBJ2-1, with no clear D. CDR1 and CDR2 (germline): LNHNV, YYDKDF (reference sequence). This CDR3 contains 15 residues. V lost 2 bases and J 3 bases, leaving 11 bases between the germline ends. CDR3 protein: CATSRRSTGYNEQFF. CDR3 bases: TGTGCCACCAGCAGACGCTCGACTGGCTACAATGAGCAGTTCTTC.

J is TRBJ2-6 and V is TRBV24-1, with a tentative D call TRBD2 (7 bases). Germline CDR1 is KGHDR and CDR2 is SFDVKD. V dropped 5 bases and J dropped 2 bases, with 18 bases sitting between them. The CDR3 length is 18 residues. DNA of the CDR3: TGTGCCACCAGTGGGGGGGGCGCGGGTACGGCTGGGGCCAACGTCCTGACTTTC. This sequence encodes CATSGGGAGTAGANVLTF.

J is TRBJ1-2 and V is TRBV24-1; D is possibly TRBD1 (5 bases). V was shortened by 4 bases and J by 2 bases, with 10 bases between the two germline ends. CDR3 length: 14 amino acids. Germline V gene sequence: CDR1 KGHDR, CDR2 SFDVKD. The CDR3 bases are TGTGCCACCAGTGAACAGGATCAGAACTATGGCTACACCTTC. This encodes CATSEQDQNYGYTF.

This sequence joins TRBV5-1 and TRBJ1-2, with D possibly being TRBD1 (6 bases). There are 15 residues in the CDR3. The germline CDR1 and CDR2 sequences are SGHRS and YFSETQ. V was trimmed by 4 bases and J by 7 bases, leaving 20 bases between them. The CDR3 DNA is TGCGCCAGCAGCACGGCAGAAAAGACAGGTAGTGGCTACACCTTC. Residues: CASSTAEKTGSGYTF.

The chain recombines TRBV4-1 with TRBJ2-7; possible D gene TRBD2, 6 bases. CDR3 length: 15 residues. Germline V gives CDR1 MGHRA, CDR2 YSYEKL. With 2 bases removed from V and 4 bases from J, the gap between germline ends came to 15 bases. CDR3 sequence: CASSQRATRSYEQYF. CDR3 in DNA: TGCGCCAGCAGCCAAAGAGCGACTAGATCTTACGAGCAGTACTTC.

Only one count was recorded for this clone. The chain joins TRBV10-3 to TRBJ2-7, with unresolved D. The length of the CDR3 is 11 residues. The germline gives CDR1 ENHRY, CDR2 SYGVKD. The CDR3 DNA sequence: TGTGCGACACAGAGCTCCTACGAGCAGTACTTC. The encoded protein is CATQSSYEQYF.

The CDR3 loop reads CASSQRSNEKLFF. CDR3 sequence (DNA): TGTGCCAGCAGCCAAAGGAGCAATGAAAAACTGTTTTTT. This rearrangement joins TRBV3-1 (or the pseudogene TRBV3-2) to TRBJ1-4; D is uncertain. Trimming stripped 2 bases from V and 5 bases from J, with 6 bases between. Germline CDR1 and CDR2: LGHDT and YNNKEL (reference sequence). This CDR3 has 13 amino acids.

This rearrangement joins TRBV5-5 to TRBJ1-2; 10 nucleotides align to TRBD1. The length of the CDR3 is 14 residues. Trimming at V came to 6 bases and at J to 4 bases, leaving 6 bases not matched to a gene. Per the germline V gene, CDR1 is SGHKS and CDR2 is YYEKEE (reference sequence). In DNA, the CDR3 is TGTGCCAGCACCTTCGACAGGGGGCTCTATGGCTACACCTTC. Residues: CASTFDRGLYGYTF.

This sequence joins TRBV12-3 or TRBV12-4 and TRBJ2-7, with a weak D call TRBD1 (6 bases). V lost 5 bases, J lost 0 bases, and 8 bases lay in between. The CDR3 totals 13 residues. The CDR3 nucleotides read TGTGCCAGCAGTCCAGGGGCCTCCTACGAGCAGTACTTC. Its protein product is CASSPGASYEQYF.

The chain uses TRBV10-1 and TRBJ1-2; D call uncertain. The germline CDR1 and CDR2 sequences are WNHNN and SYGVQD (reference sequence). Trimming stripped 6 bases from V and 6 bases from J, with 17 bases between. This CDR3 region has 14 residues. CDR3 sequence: CASRTTRGTHGYTF. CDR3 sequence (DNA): TGCGCCAGCAGAACCACTCGGGGAACCCATGGCTACACCTTC.

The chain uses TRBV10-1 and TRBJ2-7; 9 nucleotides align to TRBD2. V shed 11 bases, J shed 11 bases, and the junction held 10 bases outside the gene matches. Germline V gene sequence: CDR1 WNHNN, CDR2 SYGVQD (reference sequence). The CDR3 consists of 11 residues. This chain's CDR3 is CAPGLAGPKYF. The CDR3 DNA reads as TGCGCCCCGGGGCTAGCGGGGCCGAAGTACTTC.

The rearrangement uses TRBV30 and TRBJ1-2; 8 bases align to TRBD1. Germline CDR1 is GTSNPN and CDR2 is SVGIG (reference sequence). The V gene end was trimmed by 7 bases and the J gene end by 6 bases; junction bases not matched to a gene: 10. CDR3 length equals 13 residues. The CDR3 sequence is CASDREELDGYTF. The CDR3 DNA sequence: TGTGCCTCGGACAGGGAGGAGTTGGATGGCTACACCTTC.

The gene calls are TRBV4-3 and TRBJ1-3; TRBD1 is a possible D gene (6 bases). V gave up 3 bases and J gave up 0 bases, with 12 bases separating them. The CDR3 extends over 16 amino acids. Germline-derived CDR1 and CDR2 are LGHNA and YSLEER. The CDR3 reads CASSQDSLNSGNTIYF. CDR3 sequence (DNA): TGCGCCAGCAGCCAGGACAGCCTGAACTCTGGAAACACCATATATTTT.

CDR3 region: CASRKLVTSTDTQYF. The CDR3 DNA reads TGTGCCAGTAGGAAACTTGTCACTAGCACAGATACGCAGTATTTT. The chain has TRBV19 and TRBJ2-3; D is undetermined. CDR1 LNHDA and CDR2 SQIVND come from the germline V gene (reference sequence). Trimming left V 6 bases short and J 0 bases short, with 13 bases between. The CDR3 totals 15 residues.

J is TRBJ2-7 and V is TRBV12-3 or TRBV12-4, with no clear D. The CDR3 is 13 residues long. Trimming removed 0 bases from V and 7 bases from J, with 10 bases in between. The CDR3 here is CASSLAPVREQYF. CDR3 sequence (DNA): TGTGCCAGCAGTTTAGCCCCCGTCCGGGAGCAGTACTTC.

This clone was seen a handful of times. The CDR3 here is CASSLSWEGTGELFF. The CDR3, as DNA: TGTGCCAGCAGTTTATCGTGGGAGGGGACCGGGGAGCTGTTTTTT. The rearrangement joins TRBV27 to TRBJ2-2, with TRBD2 identical over 7 bases. V was clipped by 0 bases and J by 5 bases; unmatched bases: 3. Germline V gene sequence: CDR1 MNHEY, CDR2 SMNVEV (reference sequence). This CDR3 has 15 residues.

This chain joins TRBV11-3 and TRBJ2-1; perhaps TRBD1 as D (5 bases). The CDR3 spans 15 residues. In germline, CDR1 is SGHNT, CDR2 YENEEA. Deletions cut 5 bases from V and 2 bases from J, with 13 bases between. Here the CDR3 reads CASSPDGQTYNEQFF. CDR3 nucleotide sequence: TGTGCCAGCAGCCCGGACGGACAAACCTACAATGAGCAGTTCTTC. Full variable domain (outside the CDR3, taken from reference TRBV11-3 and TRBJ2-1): EAGVVQSPRYKIIEKKQPVAFWCNPISGHNTLYWYLQNLGQGPELLIRYENEEAVDDSQLPKDRFSAERLKGVDSTLKIQPAELGDSAVYLCASSPDGQTYNEQFFGPGTRLTVL.

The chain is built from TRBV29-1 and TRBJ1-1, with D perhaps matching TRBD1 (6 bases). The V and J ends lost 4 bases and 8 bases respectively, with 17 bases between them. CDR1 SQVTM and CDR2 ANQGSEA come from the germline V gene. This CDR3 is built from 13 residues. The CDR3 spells CSVGAGHQPEAFF. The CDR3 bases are TGCAGCGTTGGAGCGGGACACCAACCAGAAGCTTTCTTT.

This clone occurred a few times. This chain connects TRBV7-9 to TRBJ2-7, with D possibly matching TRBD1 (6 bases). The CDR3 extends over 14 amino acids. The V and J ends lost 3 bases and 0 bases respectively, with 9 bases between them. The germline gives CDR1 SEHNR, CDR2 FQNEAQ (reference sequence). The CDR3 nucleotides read TGTGCCAGCAGCTTGGAACAGGGCTCCTACGAGCAGTACTTC. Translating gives CASSLEQGSYEQYF.

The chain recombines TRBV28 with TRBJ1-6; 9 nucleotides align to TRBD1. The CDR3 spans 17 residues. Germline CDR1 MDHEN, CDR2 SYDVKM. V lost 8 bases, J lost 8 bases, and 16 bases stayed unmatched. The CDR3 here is CASRGTGPYQTDSPLHF. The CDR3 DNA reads TGTGCCAGCCGGGGGACAGGGCCATATCAAACCGATTCACCCCTCCACTTT.

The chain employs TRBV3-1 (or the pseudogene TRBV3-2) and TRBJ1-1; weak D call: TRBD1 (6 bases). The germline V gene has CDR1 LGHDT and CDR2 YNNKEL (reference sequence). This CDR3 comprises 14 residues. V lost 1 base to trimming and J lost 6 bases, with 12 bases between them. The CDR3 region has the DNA TGTGCCAGCAGCCAAGTTCAGGGGCAGCCTGAAGCTTTCTTT. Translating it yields CASSQVQGQPEAFF.

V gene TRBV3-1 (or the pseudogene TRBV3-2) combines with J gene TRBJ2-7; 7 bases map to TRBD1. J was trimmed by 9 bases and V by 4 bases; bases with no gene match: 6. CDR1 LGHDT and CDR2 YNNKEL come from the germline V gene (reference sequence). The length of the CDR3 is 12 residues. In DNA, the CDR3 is TGTGCCAGCAGCCGCCGGGCAGGGGGGCAGTACTTC. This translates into CASSRRAGGQYF.